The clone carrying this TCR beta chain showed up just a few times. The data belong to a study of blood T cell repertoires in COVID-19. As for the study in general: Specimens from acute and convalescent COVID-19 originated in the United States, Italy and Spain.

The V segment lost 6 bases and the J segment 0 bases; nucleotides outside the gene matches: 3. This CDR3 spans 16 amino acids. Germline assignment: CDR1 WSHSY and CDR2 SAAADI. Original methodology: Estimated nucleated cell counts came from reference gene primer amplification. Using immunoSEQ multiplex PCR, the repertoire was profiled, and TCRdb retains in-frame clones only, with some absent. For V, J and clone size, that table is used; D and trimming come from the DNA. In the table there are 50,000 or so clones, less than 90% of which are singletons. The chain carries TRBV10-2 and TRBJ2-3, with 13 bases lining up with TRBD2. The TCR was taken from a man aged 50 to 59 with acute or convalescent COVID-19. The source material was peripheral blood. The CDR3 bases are TGCGCCAGCAGCGGGACTAGCGGGGCTAGCACAGATACGCAGTATTTT. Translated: CASSGTSGASTDTQYF.